This TCR beta chain was captured in a study of identical twins. Study-wide results and caveats: Cross-sectional statistics, not tracking of the same donors, supported the conclusions.

TCRdb processed the 5' RACE reads anew with MiXCR; each CDR3 protein has one entry. In the table there are about 530,000 distinct CDR3 sequences, 20% to 25% of which are singletons. About this clonotype itself: The antigen is not known.

CDR1 is KGHSH and CDR2 is LQKENI in the germline V gene. Trimming took 3 bases from V and 8 from J, leaving 22 bases between them. There are 16 residues in the CDR3. These data were also filed under a second study, of yellow fever vaccine responses in identical twins.

The chain has TRBV18 and TRBJ1-1; D perhaps matches TRBD1 (5 bases). Sequencing was carried out using CD4+ T cells sorted from blood. The origin of this receptor is a woman younger than 30 in good health. CDR3 sequence: CASSPARRDRGSEAFF. As DNA, the CDR3 is TGTGCCAGCTCACCTGCCCGAAGGGACCGGGGATCGGAAGCTTTCTTT.